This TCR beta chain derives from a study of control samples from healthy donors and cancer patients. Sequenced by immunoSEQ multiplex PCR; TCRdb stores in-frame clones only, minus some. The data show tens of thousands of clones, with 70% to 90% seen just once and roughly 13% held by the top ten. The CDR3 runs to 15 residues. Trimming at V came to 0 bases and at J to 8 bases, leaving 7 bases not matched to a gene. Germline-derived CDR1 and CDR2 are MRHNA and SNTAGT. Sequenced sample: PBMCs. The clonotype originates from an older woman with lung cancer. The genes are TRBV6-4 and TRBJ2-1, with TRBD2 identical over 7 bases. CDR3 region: CASSDSGGSGDEQFF. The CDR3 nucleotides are TGTGCCAGCAGTGACTCGGGGGGGAGTGGCGATGAGCAGTTCTTC.